This TCR beta chain was captured by sequencing in a study of Tregs in tolerant kidney transplant recipients. Turning to the study itself: Mixed chimerism was transient after nonmyeloablative marrow transplants from related graft donors.

General observations from the study: Tregs expanded with activated donor B cells seemed most donor-specific. Changing PCR primers prevented nucleotide comparison between some patients' samples.

The CDR3 is 15 amino acids. Per germline, CDR1 LNHDA and CDR2 SQIVND (reference sequence). Germline trimming cut 4 bases from V and 0 bases from J; bases unmatched to any gene: 2. CD4+CD25+CD127- Tregs, CD4+CD25- non-Tregs, CD4 and CD8 cells were sorted. Here immunoSEQ multiplex PCR was the method, and the copy in TCRdb shows in-frame clones only, minus some. The sample holds over 60,000 clones, 95% to 98% seen once. As for this clone: Antigen unknown.

This receptor was identified in a human donor who received a combined kidney and bone marrow transplant. The chain uses TRBV19 and TRBJ2-1; TRBD2 matches 8 bases. Sequencing was performed on CD4+ T cells from blood, taken before the transplant. CDR3 protein: CASSRSGSSYNEQFF. The DNA for the CDR3 is TGTGCCAGTAGTAGAAGCGGGAGCTCCTACAATGAGCAGTTCTTC.